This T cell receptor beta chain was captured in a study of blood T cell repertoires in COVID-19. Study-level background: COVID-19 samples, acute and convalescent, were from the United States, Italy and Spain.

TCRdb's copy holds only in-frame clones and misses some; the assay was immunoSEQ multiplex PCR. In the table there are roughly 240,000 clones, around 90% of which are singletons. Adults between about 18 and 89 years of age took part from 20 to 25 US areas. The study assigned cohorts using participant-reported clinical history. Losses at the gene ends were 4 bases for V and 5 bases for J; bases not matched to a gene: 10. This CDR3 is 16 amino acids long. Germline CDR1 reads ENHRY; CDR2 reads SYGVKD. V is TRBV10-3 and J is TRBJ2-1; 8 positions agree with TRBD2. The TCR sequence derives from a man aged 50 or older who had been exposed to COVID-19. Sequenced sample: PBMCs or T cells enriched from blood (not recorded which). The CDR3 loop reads CAISGGVAGGNNEQFF. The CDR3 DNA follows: TGTGCCATCAGTGGTGGGGTGGCGGGAGGTAACAATGAGCAGTTCTTC.